This T cell receptor beta chain derives from a study of Ad26.COV2.S vaccination and SARS-CoV-2 variants. Study at large: Participant was drawn from the COV1001 Ad26.COV2.S trial arm. The authors gave Ad26.COV2.S intramuscularly, either once or twice 56 days apart. Study-level points and caveats: Breadth of non-spike TCRs did not differ between vaccinees and placebo recipients.

The treatment: 15 to 20 received Ad26.COV2.S at low or high dose, single or two shots; several received placebo; per-sample allocation not given. The investigators took samples on day 63 after the first vaccine or placebo injection. For this clone: The target antigen is unknown.

Some clones are missing from TCRdb's copy, which holds only in-frame ones; the method was immunoSEQ multiplex PCR. The sample contains some 300,000 clones, around 85% of which appear only once. Here the sequenced sample was peripheral blood, taken in a trial of Ad26.COV2.S vaccine versus placebo. The clonotype originates from a person aged 18-60 years who received the Ad26.COV2.S COVID-19 vaccine or a placebo.

CDR3 residues: CASSRAEIAEAFF. The CDR3 bases are TGTGCCAGTAGTCGGGCGGAGATCGCTGAAGCTTTCTTT. V is TRBV19 and J is TRBJ1-1; D gene ambiguous. The length of the CDR3 is 13 residues. Per the germline V gene, CDR1 is LNHDA and CDR2 is SQIVND (reference sequence). Trimming removed 5 bases at V and 6 bases at J, with 13 bases between.